This TCR beta chain derives from a study of neoadjuvant nivolumab and ipilimumab in lung cancer. General study points: Pathologic regression was not significantly tied to TCR clonality.

Trimming at V came to 0 bases and at J to 1 base, leaving 4 bases not matched to a gene. The CDR3 runs to 16 residues. Germline CDR1 reads SGHDT; CDR2 reads YYEEEE. Only in-frame clones appear in the TCRdb table, and some are missing; sequencing was by immunoSEQ multiplex PCR. The repertoire includes over 15,000 clones, around 69% of them detected once, and approximately 8% sits in the top ten. As for this clone: Its target is unknown.

Sequenced here: tumor tissue, sampled after neoadjuvant nivolumab, alone or with ipilimumab, at or shortly before surgery. This clonotype originated in an adult with non-small cell lung cancer. The chain is built from TRBV5-6 and TRBJ2-3, with 8 bases that match TRBD2. CDR3 sequence: CASSLAGGERTDTQYF. CDR3 DNA sequence: TGTGCCAGCAGCTTGGCGGGGGGGGAACGCACAGATACGCAGTATTTT.